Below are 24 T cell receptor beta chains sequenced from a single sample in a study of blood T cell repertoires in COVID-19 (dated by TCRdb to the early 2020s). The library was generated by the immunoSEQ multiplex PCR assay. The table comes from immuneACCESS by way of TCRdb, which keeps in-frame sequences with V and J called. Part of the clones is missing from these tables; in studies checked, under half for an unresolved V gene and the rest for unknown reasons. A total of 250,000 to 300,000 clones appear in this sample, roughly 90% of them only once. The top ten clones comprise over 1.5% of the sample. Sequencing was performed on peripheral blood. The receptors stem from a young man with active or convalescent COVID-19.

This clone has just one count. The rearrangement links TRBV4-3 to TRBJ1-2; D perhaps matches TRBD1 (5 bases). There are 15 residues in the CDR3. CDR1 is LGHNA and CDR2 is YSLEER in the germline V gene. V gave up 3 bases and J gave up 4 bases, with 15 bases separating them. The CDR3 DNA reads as TGCGCCAGCAGCCAGCAGACAGAGCCCTTCTATGGCTACACCTTC. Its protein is CASSQQTEPFYGYTF.

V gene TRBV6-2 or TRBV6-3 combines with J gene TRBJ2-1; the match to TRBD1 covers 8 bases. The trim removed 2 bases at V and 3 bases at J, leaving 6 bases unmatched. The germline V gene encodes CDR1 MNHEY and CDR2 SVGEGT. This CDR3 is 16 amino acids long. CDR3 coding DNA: TGTGCCAGCAGTTACCCCCGGACAGGGTACTACAATGAGCAGTTCTTC. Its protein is CASSYPRTGYYNEQFF.

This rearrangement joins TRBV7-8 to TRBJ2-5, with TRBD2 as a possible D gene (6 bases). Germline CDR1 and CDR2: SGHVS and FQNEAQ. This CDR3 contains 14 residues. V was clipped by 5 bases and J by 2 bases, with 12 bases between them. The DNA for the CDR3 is TGTGCCAGCAGCAAAAACGCGGGACAAGAGACCCAGTACTTC. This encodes CASSKNAGQETQYF.

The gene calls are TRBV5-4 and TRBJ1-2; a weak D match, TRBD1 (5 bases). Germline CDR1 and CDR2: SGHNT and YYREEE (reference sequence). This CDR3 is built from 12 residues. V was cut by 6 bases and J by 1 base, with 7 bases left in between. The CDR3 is CASKTDNYGYTF. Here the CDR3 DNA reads TGTGCCAGCAAGACAGATAACTATGGCTACACCTTC. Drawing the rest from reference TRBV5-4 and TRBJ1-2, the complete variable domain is ETGVTQSPTHLIKTRGQQVTLRCSSQSGHNTVSWYQQALGQGPQFIFQYYREEENGRGNFPPRFSGLQFPNYSSELNVNALELDDSALYLCASKTDNYGYTFGSGTRLTVV.

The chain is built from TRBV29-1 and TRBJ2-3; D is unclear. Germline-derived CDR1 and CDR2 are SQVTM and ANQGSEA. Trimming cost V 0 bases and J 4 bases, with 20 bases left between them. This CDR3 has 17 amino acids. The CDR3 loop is CSVEDRLVLTIADTQYF. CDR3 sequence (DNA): TGCAGCGTTGAAGATCGCCTAGTCTTAACTATTGCAGATACGCAGTATTTT.

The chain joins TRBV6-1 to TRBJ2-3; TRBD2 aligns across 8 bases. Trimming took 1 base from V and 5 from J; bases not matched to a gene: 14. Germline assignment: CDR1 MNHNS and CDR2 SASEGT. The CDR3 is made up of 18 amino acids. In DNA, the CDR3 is TGTGCCAGCAGTGAAGTTTTCAGCGGGGGACTAGTATTAGATACGCAGTATTTT. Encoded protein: CASSEVFSGGLVLDTQYF.

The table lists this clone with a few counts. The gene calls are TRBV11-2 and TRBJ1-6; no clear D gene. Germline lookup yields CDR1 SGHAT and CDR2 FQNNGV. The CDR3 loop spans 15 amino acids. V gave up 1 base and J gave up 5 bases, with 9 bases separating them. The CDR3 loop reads CASSLGAQNNSPLHF. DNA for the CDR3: TGTGCCAGCAGCTTAGGTGCCCAGAATAATTCACCCCTCCACTTT.

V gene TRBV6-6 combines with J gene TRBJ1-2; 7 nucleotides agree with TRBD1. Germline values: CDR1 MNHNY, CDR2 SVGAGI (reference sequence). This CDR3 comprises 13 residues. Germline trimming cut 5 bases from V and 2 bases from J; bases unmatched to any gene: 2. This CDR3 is CASSRTGNYGYTF. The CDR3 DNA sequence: TGTGCCAGCAGTCGGACAGGAAACTATGGCTACACCTTC.

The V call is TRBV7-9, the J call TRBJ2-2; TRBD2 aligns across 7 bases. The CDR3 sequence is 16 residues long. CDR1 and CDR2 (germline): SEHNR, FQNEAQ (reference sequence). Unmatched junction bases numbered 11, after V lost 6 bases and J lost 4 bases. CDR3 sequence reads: CASSSRLAWGTGELFF. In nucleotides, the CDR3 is TGTGCCAGCAGTTCCCGACTAGCCTGGGGCACCGGGGAGCTGTTTTTT.

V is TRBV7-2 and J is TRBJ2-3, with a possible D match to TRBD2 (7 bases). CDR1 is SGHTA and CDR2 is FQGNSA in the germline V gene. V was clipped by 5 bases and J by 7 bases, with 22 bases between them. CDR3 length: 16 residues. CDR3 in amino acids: CASSKSGGALAHTQYF. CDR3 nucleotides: TGTGCCAGCAGCAAGAGTGGGGGGGCCTTGGCTCATACGCAGTATTTT.

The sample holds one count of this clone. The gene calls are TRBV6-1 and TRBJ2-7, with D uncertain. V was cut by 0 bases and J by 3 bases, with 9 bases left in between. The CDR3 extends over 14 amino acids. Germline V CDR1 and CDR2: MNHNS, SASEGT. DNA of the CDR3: TGTGCCAGCAGTGAAGCGGGCAGCTACTACGAGCAGTACTTC. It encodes CASSEAGSYYEQYF.

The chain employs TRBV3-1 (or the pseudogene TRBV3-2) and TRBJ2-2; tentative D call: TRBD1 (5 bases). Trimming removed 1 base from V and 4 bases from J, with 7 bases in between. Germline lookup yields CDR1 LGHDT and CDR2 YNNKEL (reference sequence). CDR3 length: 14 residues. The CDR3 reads CASSQVTGTGELFF. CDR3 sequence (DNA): TGTGCCAGCAGCCAAGTTACAGGCACCGGGGAGCTGTTTTTT.

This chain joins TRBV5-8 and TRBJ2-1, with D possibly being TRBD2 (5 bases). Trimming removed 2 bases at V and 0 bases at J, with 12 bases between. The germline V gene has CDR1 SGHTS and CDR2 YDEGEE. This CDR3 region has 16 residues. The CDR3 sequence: CASSFSVALSYNEQFF. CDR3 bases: TGTGCCAGCAGCTTTAGCGTCGCCCTCTCCTACAATGAGCAGTTCTTC.

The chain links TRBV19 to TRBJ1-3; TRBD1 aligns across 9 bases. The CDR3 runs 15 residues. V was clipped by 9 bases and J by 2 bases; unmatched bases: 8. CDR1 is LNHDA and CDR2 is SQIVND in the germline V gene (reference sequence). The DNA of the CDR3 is TGTGCCAGCACCACAGGGGGCATTCCTGGAAACACCATATATTTT. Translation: CASTTGGIPGNTIYF. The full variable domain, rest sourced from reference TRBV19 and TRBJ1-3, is DGGITQSPKYLFRKEGQNVTLSCEQNLNHDAMYWYRQDPGQGLRLIYYSQIVNDFQKGDIAEGYSVSREKKESFPLTVTSAQKNPTAFYLCASTTGGIPGNTIYFGEGSWLTVV.

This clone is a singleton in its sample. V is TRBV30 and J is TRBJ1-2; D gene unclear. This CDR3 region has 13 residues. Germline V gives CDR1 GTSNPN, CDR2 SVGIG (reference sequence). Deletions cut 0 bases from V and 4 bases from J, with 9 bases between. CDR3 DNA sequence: TGTGCCTGGAGTGTCCTTGAGGGCTATGGCTACACCTTC. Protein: CAWSVLEGYGYTF.

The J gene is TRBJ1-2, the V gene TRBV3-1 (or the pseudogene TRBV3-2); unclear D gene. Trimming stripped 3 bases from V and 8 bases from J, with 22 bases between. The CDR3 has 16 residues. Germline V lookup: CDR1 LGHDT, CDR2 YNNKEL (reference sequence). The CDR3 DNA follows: TGTGCCAGCAGCCATTGGGAGGACTCGAGGGTTAGAGGCTACACCTTC. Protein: CASSHWEDSRVRGYTF.

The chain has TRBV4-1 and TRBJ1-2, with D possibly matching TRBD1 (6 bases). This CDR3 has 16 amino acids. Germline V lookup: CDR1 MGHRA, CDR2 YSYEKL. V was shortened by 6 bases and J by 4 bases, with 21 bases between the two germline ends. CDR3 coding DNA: TGCGCCAGCAGTTCGTATGAGGGGGGGCTGGGCTATGGCTACACCTTC. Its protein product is CASSSYEGGLGYGYTF.

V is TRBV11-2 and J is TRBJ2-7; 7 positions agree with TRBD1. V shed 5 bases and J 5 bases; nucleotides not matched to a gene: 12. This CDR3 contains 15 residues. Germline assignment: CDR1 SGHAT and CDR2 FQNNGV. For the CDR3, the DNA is TGTGCCAGCAGCCCAGTTTCAGGGGGTATAGACGAGCAGTACTTC. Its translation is CASSPVSGGIDEQYF.

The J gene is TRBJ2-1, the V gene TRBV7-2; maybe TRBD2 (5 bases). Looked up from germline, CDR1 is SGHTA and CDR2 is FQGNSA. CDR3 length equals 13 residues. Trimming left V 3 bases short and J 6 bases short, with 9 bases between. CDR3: CASSLLLGNEQFF. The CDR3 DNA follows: TGTGCCAGCAGCTTGCTACTAGGCAATGAGCAGTTCTTC.

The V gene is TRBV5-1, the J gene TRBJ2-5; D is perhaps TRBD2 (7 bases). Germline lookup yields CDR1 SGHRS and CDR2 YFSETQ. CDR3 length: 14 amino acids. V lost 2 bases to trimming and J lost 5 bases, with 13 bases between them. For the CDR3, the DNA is TGCGCCAGCAGCTTCGGGGGGCTTATGGAGACCCAGTACTTC. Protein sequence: CASSFGGLMETQYF.

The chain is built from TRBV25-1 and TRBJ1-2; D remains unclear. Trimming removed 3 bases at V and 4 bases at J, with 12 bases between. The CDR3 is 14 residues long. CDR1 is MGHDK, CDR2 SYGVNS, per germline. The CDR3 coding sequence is TGTGCCAGCAGTGAGAGCAGGTTACGCTATGGCTACACCTTC. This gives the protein CASSESRLRYGYTF.

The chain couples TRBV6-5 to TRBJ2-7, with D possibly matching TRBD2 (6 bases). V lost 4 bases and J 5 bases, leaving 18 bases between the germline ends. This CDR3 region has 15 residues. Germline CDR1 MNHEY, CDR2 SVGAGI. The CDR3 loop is CASSSPPGRGNEQYF. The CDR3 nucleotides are TGTGCCAGCAGTTCCCCTCCTGGGCGGGGTAACGAGCAGTACTTC.

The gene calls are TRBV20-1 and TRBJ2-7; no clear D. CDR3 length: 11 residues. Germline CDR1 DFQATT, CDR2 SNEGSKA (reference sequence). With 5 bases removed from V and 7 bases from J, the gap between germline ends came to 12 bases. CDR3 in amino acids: CSASRAWEQYF. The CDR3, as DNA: TGCAGTGCTTCTAGAGCCTGGGAGCAGTACTTC.

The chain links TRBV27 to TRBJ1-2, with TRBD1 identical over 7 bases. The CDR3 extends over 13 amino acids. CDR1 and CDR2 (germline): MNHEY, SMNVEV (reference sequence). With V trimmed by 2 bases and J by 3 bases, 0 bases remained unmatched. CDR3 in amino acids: CASSLGTDYGYTF. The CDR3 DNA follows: TGTGCCAGCAGTTTAGGGACAGACTATGGCTACACCTTC.